This T cell receptor beta chain was recovered during a study of blood T cell repertoires in COVID-19. Study in general: Specimens from acute and convalescent COVID-19 originated in the United States, Italy and Spain. Sources were T cells, B-cell-depleted T cells, or PBMCs; the material itself was cDNA or gDNA.

As processed by the authors: By means of reference gene primer amplification, nucleated cell counts were estimated. Sequencing was performed with immunoSEQ multiplex PCR; in TCRdb, only in-frame clones are kept and a portion is missing. V and J calls and clone size are copied from that table; D and trimming were computed from the DNA. The table records around 110,000 clones, 88% of them present only once. This CDR3 is 15 amino acids long. V gave up 2 bases and J gave up 3 bases; unmatched junction bases: 3. The germline gives CDR1 MNHEY, CDR2 SVGAGI. Sample: peripheral blood. The clonotype originates from a man in his forties or fifties with active or convalescent COVID-19. The chain couples TRBV6-5 to TRBJ1-5; TRBD1 matches at 8 bases. CDR3 amino acids: CASSYPTGDNQPQHF. The CDR3 DNA reads as TGTGCCAGCAGTTACCCGACAGGGGACAATCAGCCCCAGCATTTT.